This TCR beta chain emerged from a study of cytomegalovirus exposure and HLA in healthy donors. The CDR3 totals 15 residues. With 4 bases removed from V and 3 bases from J, the gap between germline ends came to 14 bases. The germline gives CDR1 MNHEY, CDR2 SMNVEV (reference sequence). Researchers ran the PCR with 60 Vbeta and 13 Jbeta primers. Sequencing used immunoSEQ multiplex PCR; TCRdb keeps in-frame clones, though not all of them. This sample has under 200,000 clones, with over 60% found just once. The origin of this receptor is a woman aged 45-65 years in good health and CMV-seronegative. The rearrangement links TRBV27 to TRBJ2-3; no definite D call. Sequenced input: PBMCs. CDR3 amino acids: CASSSPGLGTDTQYF. The DNA for the CDR3 is TGTGCCAGCAGTTCGCCGGGTCTGGGTACAGATACGCAGTATTTT.